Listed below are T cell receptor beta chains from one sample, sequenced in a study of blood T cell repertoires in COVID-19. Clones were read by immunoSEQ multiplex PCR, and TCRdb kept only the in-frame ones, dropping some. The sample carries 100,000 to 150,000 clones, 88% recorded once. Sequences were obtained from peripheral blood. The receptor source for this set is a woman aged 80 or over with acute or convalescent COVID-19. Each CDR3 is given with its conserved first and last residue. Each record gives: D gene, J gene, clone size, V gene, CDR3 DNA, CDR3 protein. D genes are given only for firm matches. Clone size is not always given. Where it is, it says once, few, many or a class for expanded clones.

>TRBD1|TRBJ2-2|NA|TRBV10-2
TGCGCCAGCAGGGACAGGGGAAGGACCGGGGAGCTGTTTTTT
CASRDRGRTGELFF
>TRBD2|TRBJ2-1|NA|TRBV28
TGTGCCAGCACGAGCTATTATTCCGGGACTAGGGATGAGCAGTTCTTC
CASTSYYSGTRDEQFF
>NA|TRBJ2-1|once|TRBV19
TGTGCCAGTAGTATCGCGCCCCTACCTCCGGGTAATGAGCAGTTCTTC
CASSIAPLPPGNEQFF
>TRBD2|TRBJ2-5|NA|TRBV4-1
TGCGCCAGCAGCCAAGCGGCTAGCGGGGGTGGTGAGACCCAGTACTTC
CASSQAASGGGETQYF
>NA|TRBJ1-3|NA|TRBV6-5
TGTGCCAGCAGGAAAGACAGATTCGGGGGAAACACCATATATTTT
CASRKDRFGGNTIYF
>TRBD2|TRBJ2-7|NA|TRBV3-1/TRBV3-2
TGTGCCAGCAGCCAGCAAGGCGGGGGGGGTTACGAGCAGTACTTC
CASSQQGGGGYEQYF
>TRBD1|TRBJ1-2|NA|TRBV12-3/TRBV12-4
TGTGCCAGCAAACAGGGGAACTATGGCTACACCTTC
CASKQGNYGYTF
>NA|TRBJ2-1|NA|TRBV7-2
TGTGCCAGCAGCAAAGGCGGGGATCGGACCAATGAGCAGTTCTTC
CASSKGGDRTNEQFF
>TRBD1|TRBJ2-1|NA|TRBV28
TGTGCCAGCAGTTTTTGGACAGGGGTTAATGAGCAGTTCTTC
CASSFWTGVNEQFF
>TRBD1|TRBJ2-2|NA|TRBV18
TGTGCCAGCTCCAGGACAGGGACCACCGGGGAGCTGTTTTTT
CASSRTGTTGELFF
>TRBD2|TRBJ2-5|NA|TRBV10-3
TGTGCCATCAGGCCGGGACTAGCCGTAGAGACCCAGTACTTC
CAIRPGLAVETQYF
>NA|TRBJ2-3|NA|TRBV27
TGTGCCAGCAAAGCTACAGGGTCCGATACGCAGTATTTT
CASKATGSDTQYF